This record covers a single T cell receptor (beta chain). Its antigen is not known. Making use of molecular barcodes, quantitative 5'-RACE generated TCR beta libraries. One entry per CDR3 protein, called by TCRdb with MiXCR from the 5' RACE reads. This table holds around 32,000 distinct CDR3 sequences, about 7% found once. This sample was included in a study of CD8 T cells in ankylosing spondylitis. Whole-study results and caveats: Peripheral blood held disease-linked clones only at relatively low frequency, and these were CD8+.

This CDR3 has 13 residues. Trimming removed 5 bases from V and 5 bases from J, with 12 bases in between. Germline CDR1 is LNHDA and CDR2 is SQIVND (reference sequence). The clonotype was recovered from a male donor with ankylosing spondylitis or in good health (not recorded which). This rearrangement joins TRBV19 to TRBJ1-1; D remains ambiguous. Sequenced sample: blood, either unsorted or a sorted T cell fraction (not recorded which). The CDR3 sequence: CASSVQRGTEAFF. CDR3 bases: TGTGCCAGTAGTGTGCAACGAGGGACTGAAGCTTTCTTT. The full variable domain, its missing parts supplied by reference TRBV19 and TRBJ1-1, is DGGITQSPKYLFRKEGQNVTLSCEQNLNHDAMYWYRQDPGQGLRLIYYSQIVNDFQKGDIAEGYSVSREKKESFPLTVTSAQKNPTAFYLCASSVQRGTEAFFGQGTRLTVV.